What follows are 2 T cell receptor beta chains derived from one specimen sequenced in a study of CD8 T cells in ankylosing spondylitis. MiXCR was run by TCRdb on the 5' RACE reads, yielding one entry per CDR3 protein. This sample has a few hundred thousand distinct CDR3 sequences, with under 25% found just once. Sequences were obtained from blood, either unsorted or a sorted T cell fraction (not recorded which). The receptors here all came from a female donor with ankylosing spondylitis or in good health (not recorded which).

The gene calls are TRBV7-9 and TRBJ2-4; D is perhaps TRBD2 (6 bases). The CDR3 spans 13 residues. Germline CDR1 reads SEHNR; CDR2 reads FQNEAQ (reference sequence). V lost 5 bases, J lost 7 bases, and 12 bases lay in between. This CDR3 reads CASSPGVRNIQYF. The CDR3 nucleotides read TGTGCCAGCAGCCCGGGGGTTCGGAACATTCAGTACTTC. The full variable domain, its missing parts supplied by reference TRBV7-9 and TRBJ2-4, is DTGVSQNPRHKITKRGQNVTFRCDPISEHNRLYWYRQTLGQGPEFLTYFQNEAQLEKSRLLSDRFSAERPKGSFSTLEIQRTEQGDSAMYLCASSPGVRNIQYFGAGTRLSVL.

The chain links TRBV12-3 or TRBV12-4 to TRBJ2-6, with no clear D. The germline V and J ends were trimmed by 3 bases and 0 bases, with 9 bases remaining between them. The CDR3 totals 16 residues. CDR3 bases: TGTGCCAGCAGTTTTGGTATTAGCTCTGGGGCCAACGTCCTGACTTTC. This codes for CASSFGISSGANVLTF.